These 7 T cell receptor beta chains were all obtained from the same sample, sequenced in a study of T cells after yellow fever vaccination. TCRdb re-derived calls from the 5' RACE reads in MiXCR, one entry per CDR3 protein. The table lists approximately 150,000 distinct CDR3 sequences, about 6% of them singletons. The sample in question was CD4+ T cells sorted from PBMCs, obtained on the day of the first yellow fever vaccination. These TCRs come from a man aged 18-30 years who received the YFV17D yellow fever vaccine.

The genes are TRBV5-6 and TRBJ2-2; D call uncertain. V was cut by 2 bases and J by 7 bases, with 9 bases left in between. CDR3 length: 13 amino acids. The germline gives CDR1 SGHDT, CDR2 YYEEEE. CDR3 nucleotides: TGTGCCAGCAGCTTTGGGTTCCTCGGGGAGCTGTTTTTT. It yields the protein CASSFGFLGELFF.

This clonotype was seen at least ten times. V is TRBV5-1 and J is TRBJ2-5; D is uncertain. The V gene lost 2 bases and the J gene lost 2 bases, with 7 bases spanning the gap. Germline V gene data show CDR1 as SGHRS and CDR2 as YFSETQ. The CDR3 runs 13 residues. The DNA for the CDR3 is TGCGCCAGCAGCTTTCCCGAGCAAGAGACCCAGTACTTC. Its translation is CASSFPEQETQYF.

In its sample, this clonotype was seen a few times. The chain carries TRBV7-6 and TRBJ2-1; 10 positions match TRBD2. In germline, CDR1 is SGHVS, CDR2 FNYEAQ. The CDR3 sequence is 17 residues long. V lost 5 bases, J lost 8 bases, and 15 bases stayed unmatched. The CDR3: CASSRSGGPPSMDEQFF. CDR3 coding DNA: TGTGCCAGCAGCCGTAGCGGGGGGCCTCCCTCGATGGATGAGCAGTTCTTC.

This clonotype was detected a few times. The chain couples TRBV5-4 to TRBJ2-5; TRBD1 is a possible D gene (6 bases). Trimming stripped 4 bases from V and 4 bases from J, with 11 bases between. The CDR3 spans 13 residues. Per the germline V gene, CDR1 is SGHNT and CDR2 is YYREEE (reference sequence). The CDR3 nucleotides are TGTGCCAGCAGCGAGACAGGCTCAGAGACCCAGTACTTC. Its protein is CASSETGSETQYF. The full variable domain, its missing parts supplied by reference TRBV5-4 and TRBJ2-5, is ETGVTQSPTHLIKTRGQQVTLRCSSQSGHNTVSWYQQALGQGPQFIFQYYREEENGRGNFPPRFSGLQFPNYSSELNVNALELDDSALYLCASSETGSETQYFGPGTRLLVL.

This clonotype was found a few times. The chain recombines TRBV4-3 with TRBJ2-3; no firm D call. Trimming took off 1 base at V and 3 bases at J, with 11 bases between the two ends. CDR1 is LGHNA, CDR2 YSLEER, per germline. This CDR3 contains 15 residues. The CDR3, as DNA: TGCGCCAGCAGCCAAGGTGGCAGTGGGACAGATACGCAGTATTTT. Protein product: CASSQGGSGTDTQYF.

This clonotype was counted at least ten times. The chain employs TRBV2 and TRBJ1-5; D not resolved. Germline V CDR1 and CDR2: SNHLY, FYNNEI. V lost 9 bases to trimming and J lost 2 bases, with 14 bases between them. This CDR3 has 14 amino acids. This CDR3 reads CASIASVGNQPQHF. DNA of the CDR3: TGTGCCAGTATAGCCTCTGTCGGCAATCAGCCCCAGCATTTT.

This clonotype has at least ten counts. In DNA, the CDR3 is TGTGCCAGCAGGTCCACCGGAGGCACTGAAGCTTTCTTT. This codes for CASRSTGGTEAFF. The rearrangement joins TRBV12-3 or TRBV12-4 to TRBJ1-1; D gene ambiguous. This CDR3 region has 13 residues. The germline V and J ends were trimmed by 6 bases and 4 bases, with 12 bases remaining between them.